Shown below are 10 T cell receptor beta chains from a single sample sequenced in a study of blood T cell repertoires in COVID-19. TCRdb keeps only in-frame clones here, not all; method: immunoSEQ multiplex PCR. The sample records around 310,000 clones, 88% being singletons. Sequencing was done on a sample of peripheral blood. The receptors were gathered from a woman between 50 and 59 years old with active or convalescent COVID-19.

CDR3 residues: CASSLMFRQPQHF. For the CDR3, the DNA is TGTGCCAGCAGTTTAATGTTCAGACAGCCCCAGCATTTT. This rearrangement joins TRBV27 to TRBJ1-5, with D uncertain. The CDR3 extends over 13 amino acids. The germline CDR1 and CDR2 sequences are MNHEY and SMNVEV (reference sequence). Trimming removed 2 bases from V and 7 bases from J, with 9 bases in between.

The chain links TRBV28 to TRBJ1-1, with D maybe TRBD1 (5 bases). With 5 bases removed from V and 1 base from J, the gap between germline ends came to 8 bases. The germline V gene has CDR1 MDHEN and CDR2 SYDVKM. There are 13 residues in the CDR3. This CDR3 is CASSPTENTEAFF. In DNA, the CDR3 is TGTGCCAGCAGTCCGACAGAGAACACTGAAGCTTTCTTT.

Comments on this clone: Additional DNA sequences in this sample encode the identical CDR3. The gene calls are TRBV15 and TRBJ1-2, with D possibly matching TRBD1 (5 bases). The length of the CDR3 is 14 residues. The germline V and J ends were trimmed by 0 bases and 4 bases, with 9 bases remaining between them. The germline CDR1 and CDR2 sequences are LNHNV and YYDKDF (reference sequence). This CDR3 is CATSRDRGGYGYTF. As DNA, the CDR3 is TGTGCCACCAGCAGAGATAGGGGAGGCTATGGCTACACCTTC.

V and J are TRBV4-1 and TRBJ2-4; TRBD1 matches 7 bases. The V gene's germline CDR1 is MGHRA and CDR2 YSYEKL. The V and J ends lost 6 bases and 2 bases, in that order; junction bases with no gene match: 7. This CDR3 has 15 residues. Here the CDR3 reads CASRPWTGTKNIQYF. For the CDR3, the DNA is TGCGCCAGCAGACCTTGGACAGGTACCAAAAACATTCAGTACTTC.

The chain has TRBV30 and TRBJ2-5; the match to TRBD2 covers 7 bases. Germline CDR1 reads GTSNPN; CDR2 reads SVGIG (reference sequence). This CDR3 comprises 16 residues. V lost 2 bases and J lost 6; bases outside the gene matches: 15. CDR3 in amino acids: CAWSSAGAGLGKTQYF. The CDR3 bases are TGTGCCTGGAGTTCGGCGGGAGCGGGGCTCGGGAAGACCCAGTACTTC.

The chain employs TRBV28 and TRBJ1-5, with 7 bases that match TRBD1. This CDR3 has 15 residues. From germline, CDR1 is MDHEN and CDR2 SYDVKM. Unmatched junction bases numbered 7, after V lost 3 bases and J lost 5 bases. CDR3 sequence: CASSFYGQEYQPQHF. CDR3 nucleotides: TGTGCCAGCAGTTTCTACGGACAGGAGTATCAGCCCCAGCATTTT.

This clone was counted between two and nine times. The genes are TRBV7-9 and TRBJ1-5; a weak D match, TRBD1 (6 bases). The length of the CDR3 is 14 residues. Per germline, CDR1 SEHNR and CDR2 FQNEAQ (reference sequence). Between the trimmed V and J ends, which lost 5 bases and 5 bases, there was a span of 13 bases. CDR3: CASSPQGRDQPQHF. CDR3 DNA sequence: TGTGCCAGCAGCCCACAGGGTCGCGATCAGCCCCAGCATTTT.

The chain carries TRBV15 and TRBJ2-6; 8 bases map to TRBD1. V was clipped by 2 bases and J by 2 bases; unmatched bases: 11. The CDR3 covers 19 residues. Germline values: CDR1 LNHNV, CDR2 YYDKDF (reference sequence). CDR3 sequence (DNA): TGTGCCACCAGCAGAACTATCGAGGCAGGGGGCACTGGGGCCAACGTCCTGACTTTC. It specifies CATSRTIEAGGTGANVLTF.

The chain recombines TRBV7-2 with TRBJ1-5; D is perhaps TRBD1 (5 bases). Germline CDR1 reads SGHTA; CDR2 reads FQGNSA. V shed 3 bases and J shed 0 bases, with 6 bases lying between them. The CDR3 has 14 residues. The DNA for the CDR3 is TGTGCCAGCAGCTTGGACAATAGCAATCAGCCCCAGCATTTT. Protein product: CASSLDNSNQPQHF. Looking up the rest from reference TRBV7-2 and TRBJ1-5 gives the full variable domain: GAGVSQSPSNKVTEKGKDVELRCDPISGHTALYWYRQSLGQGLEFLIYFQGNSAPDKSGLPSDRFSAERTGGSVSTLTIQRTQQEDSAVYLCASSLDNSNQPQHFGDGTRLSIL.

The chain combines TRBV30 with TRBJ1-5, with D perhaps TRBD1 (6 bases). CDR1 is GTSNPN, CDR2 SVGIG, per germline (reference sequence). The CDR3 length is 16 residues. Trimming took 0 bases from V and 6 from J, leaving 18 bases between them. The CDR3 coding sequence is TGTGCCTGGAGTGTAGGGGGGGCAGGGCTAAGTCAGCCCCAGCATTTT. Protein sequence: CAWSVGGAGLSQPQHF.